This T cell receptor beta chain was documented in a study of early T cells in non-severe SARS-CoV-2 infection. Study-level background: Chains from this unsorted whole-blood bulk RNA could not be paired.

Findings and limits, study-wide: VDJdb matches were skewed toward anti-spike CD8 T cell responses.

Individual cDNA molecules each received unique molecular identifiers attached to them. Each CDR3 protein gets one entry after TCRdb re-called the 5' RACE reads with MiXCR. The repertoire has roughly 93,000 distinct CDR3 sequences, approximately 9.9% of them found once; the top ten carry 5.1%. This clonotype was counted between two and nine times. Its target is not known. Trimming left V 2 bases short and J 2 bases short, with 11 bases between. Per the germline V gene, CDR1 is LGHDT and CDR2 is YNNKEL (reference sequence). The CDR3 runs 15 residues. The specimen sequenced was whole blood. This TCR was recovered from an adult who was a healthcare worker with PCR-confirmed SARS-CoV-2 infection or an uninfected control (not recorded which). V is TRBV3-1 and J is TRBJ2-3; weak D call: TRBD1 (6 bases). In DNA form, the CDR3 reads TGTGCCAGCAGCCAAAGGGGGAGTTCCACAGATACGCAGTATTTT. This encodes CASSQRGSSTDTQYF.